This T cell receptor (beta chain) emerged from a study of T-cell reconstitution after alpha-beta-depleted transplantation in children (dated by TCRdb to about 2016). Regarding the research as a whole: T-cell immune reconstitution after TCRalphabeta/CD19-depleted allogeneic hematopoietic cell transplantation in children was quantitatively tracked in the study by means of TCR repertoire profiling.

The library came from PCR. The listed sequencing device is Illumina HiSeq 2500. To normalize quantification of the TCRbeta repertoire, the TCR libraries were built with molecular barcoding that relied on unique molecular identifiers. TCRdb's own reprocessing of the public reads used fastp at Q25 and MiXCR and kept productive beta chains. When rows share a CDR3 protein, they turn into one entry using the most common DNA and genes. The sample has approximately 83,000 distinct CDR3 sequences on record, roughly an eighth of them singletons. The ten largest clones take up 14% of the sample. This clonotype was detected ten times or more. Its antigen remains undetermined. No base quality information exists; no much larger clone differs at one position. V and J are truncated by 2 bases and 7 bases respectively, leaving an intervening sequence of 16 bases. For CDR1 and CDR2, the germline V gene (reference sequence) lists LGHDT and YNNKEL. The CDR3 starts with the cysteine, ends with the phenylalanine, and has 15 residues. Just CDR3 DNA is preserved here, 45 bases in frame from base 1.

The sequences come from PBMCs from the stem cell graft donor, collected from the stem cell graft. The receptor was derived from a human donor who donated a stem cell graft to a child with inherited bone marrow failure. The V and J segments used are TRBV3-1 and TRBJ2-3; no confident D gene assignment can be made. The bases are TGTGCCAGCAGCCAACGCCTCTTCCCTAGGAATACGCAGTATTTT. Its protein product is CASSQRLFPRNTQYF.